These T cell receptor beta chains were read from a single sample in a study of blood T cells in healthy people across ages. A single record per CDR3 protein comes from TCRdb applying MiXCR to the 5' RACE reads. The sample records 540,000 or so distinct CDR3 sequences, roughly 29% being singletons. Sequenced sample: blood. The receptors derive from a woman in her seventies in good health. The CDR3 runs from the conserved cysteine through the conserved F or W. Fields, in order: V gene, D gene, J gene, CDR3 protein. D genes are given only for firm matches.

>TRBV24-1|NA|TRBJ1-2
CATSDPNSLYGYTF
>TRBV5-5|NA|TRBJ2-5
CASSSAMGRETQYF
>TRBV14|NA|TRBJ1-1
CASSQARRGDTEAFF
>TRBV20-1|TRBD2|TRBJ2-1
CSVRTSGRVDEQFF
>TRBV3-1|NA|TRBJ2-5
CASSQPMPRETQYF
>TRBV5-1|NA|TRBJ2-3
CASSDHGGGRTDTQYF
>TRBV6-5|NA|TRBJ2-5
CASSYGRHPGETQYF
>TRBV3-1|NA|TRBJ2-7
CASSHEWGVGGITYEQYF
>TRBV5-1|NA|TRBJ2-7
CASSLVLGYEQYF
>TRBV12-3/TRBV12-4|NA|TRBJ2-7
CASSSWAEEVYEQYF
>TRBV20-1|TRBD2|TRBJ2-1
CSARVTGGAQQHNEQFF
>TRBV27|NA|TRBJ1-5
CASSLTGFSNQPQHF
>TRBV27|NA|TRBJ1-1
CASSSTPGLRTEAFF
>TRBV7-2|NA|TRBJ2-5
CASSQRLVETQYF
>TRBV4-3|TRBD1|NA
CASSQSRQGIYEQYF
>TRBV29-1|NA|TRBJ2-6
CSVEDRDRTSGANVLTF
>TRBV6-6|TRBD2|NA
CASSPISGGTEQYF
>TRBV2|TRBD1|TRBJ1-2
CASIQDRGYRGYTF
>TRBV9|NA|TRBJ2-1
CASSPTWGYNEQFF
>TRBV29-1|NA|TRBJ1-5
CSVRQYNQPQHF
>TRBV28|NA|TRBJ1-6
CASSVPSSYNSPLHF
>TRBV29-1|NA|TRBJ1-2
CSVGEQGGSYGYTF
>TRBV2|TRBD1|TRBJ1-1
CASSGAGGADTEAFF
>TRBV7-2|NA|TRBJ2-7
CASSRTGLIYEQYF
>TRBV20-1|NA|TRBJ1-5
CSARDGIGQFGNQPQHF
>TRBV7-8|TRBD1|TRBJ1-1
CASSPRQGAEAFF
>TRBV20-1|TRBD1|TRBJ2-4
CGARDRDNNIQYF
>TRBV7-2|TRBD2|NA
CASSPLTSGRDEQFF
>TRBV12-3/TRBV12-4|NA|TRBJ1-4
CASRVGNEKLFF
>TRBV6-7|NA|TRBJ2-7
CASSYSVSYEQYF
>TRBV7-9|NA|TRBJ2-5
CASSLQQRSQETQYF
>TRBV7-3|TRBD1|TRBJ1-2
CASSQTGAHGYTF
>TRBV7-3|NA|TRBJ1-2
CVSSTDPSHGYTF
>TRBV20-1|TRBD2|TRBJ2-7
CSARGGFSYEQYF
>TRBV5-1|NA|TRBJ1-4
CASSLRSGDEKLFF
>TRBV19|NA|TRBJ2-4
CASSSGDAKNIQYF
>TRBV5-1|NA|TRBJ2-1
CASSHNGGSSYNEQFF
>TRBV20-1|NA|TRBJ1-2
CSARDNRPGRYGYTF
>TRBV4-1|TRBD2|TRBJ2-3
CASSQDRGEPTDTQYF
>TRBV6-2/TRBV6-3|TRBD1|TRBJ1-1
CASSLRGRTEAFF
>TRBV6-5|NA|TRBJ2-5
CASSSVPFPQETQYF
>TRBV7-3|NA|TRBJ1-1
CASSPYSITEAFF
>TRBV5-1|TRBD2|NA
CASRTPGTSGNYEQYF
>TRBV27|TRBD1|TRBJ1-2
CASSLRQGVRYGYTF
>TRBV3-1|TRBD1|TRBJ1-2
CASSQGDRAHYGYTF
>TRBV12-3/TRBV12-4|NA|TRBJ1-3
CASSSRTATSGNTIYF
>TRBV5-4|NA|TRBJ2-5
CASSLEGSSYQETQYF
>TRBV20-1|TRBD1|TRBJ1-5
CSAEGADSNQPQHF
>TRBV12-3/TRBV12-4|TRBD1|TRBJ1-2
CASRRQGNFYGYTF
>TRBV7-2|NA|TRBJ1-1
CASSLLGHQAFF
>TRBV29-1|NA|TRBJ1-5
CSVGGANQPQHF
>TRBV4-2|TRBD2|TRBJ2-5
CASSLVAGGLGETQYF
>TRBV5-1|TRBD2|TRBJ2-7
CASKKGSGDYEQYF
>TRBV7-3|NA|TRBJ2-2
CASGAEGTGELFF
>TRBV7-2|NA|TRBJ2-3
CASSLVLLADTQYF
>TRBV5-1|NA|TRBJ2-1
CASRTEKGYNEQFF
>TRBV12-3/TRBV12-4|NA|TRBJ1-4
CASSLQTNEKLFF
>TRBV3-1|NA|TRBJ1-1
CASSPQGGTVQAFF